This is a list of T cell receptor beta chains from one sample in a study of CD8+ T cells in alopecia areata. Repertoires were generated with immunoSEQ multiplex PCR, while TCRdb's copy carries only in-frame clones and drops some. This sample has some 10,000 clones, with approximately 70% found just once. The source material was skin. These receptor sequences come from a human donor with alopecia areata. Both conserved end residues are part of each CDR3. D genes are given only for firm matches. The size of a clone is reported for some rows only, either as once, few or many, or as a class for expanded clones.

.,TRBV10-2,14,TRBJ1-1,.,TGCGCCAGCAGAGACCCTCGTTGGAACACTGAAGCTTTCTTT,CASRDPRWNTEAFF
few,TRBV7-2,18,TRBJ2-5,.,TGTGCCAGCAGCTTAGTCCCAACCTACCTAGCGACCCAAGAGACCCAGTACTTC,CASSLVPTYLATQETQYF
.,TRBV2,14,TRBJ2-2,TRBD1,TGTGCCAGCAGTGATTACAGGGGGGACGGGGAGCTGTTTTTT,CASSDYRGDGELFF
few,TRBV30,12,TRBJ2-2,.,TGTGCCTGGAGTCCGTGGACCGGGGAGCTGTTTTTT,CAWSPWTGELFF
.,TRBV19,15,TRBJ1-2,TRBD1,TGTGCCAGTAGTCCTTGGGACAGGAGTAACTATGGCTACACCTTC,CASSPWDRSNYGYTF
few,TRBV7-7,14,TRBJ2-2,.,TGTGCTAGCAGCTTAGCGGTCGGTCCCGGGGAGCTGTTTTTT,CASSLAVGPGELFF
.,TRBV29-1,13,TRBJ2-3,.,TGCAGCGTCGCCAAGCGTAGCACAGATACGCAGTATTTT,CSVAKRSTDTQYF
few,TRBV2,16,TRBJ2-2,.,TGTGCCAGCAGTGAAACCCGACTGGATCTCGGCGGGGAGCTGTTTTTT,CASSETRLDLGGELFF
medium-sized,TRBV7-3,16,TRBJ2-1,.,TGTGCCAGCACATCCCCCACTAGACGGTCCTACAATGAGCAGTTCTTC,CASTSPTRRSYNEQFF
.,TRBV6-5,13,TRBJ1-5,.,TGTGCCAGCAGTTACGGCCGGGGTCAGCCCCAGCATTTT,CASSYGRGQPQHF
.,TRBV6-5,13,TRBJ2-1,TRBD1,TGTGCCAGCAAGGGGACAGCTTATAATGAGCAGTTCTTC,CASKGTAYNEQFF
few,TRBV7-9,13,TRBJ1-2,.,TGTGCCAGCAGCTTAGACAAGGGCTATGGCTACACCTTC,CASSLDKGYGYTF
.,TRBV29-1,13,TRBJ1-2,.,TGCAGCGTTGATCCGGGACATTCCTATGGCTACACCTTC,CSVDPGHSYGYTF
few,TRBV7-2,13,TRBJ1-1,.,TGTGCCAGCGGCCAACCAGGGCGCGCTGAAGCTTTCTTT,CASGQPGRAEAFF
.,TRBV6-5,14,TRBJ2-7,.,TGTGCCAGCAGTTACTCGACGGATAACAACGAGCAGTACTTC,CASSYSTDNNEQYF
.,TRBV28,15,TRBJ1-4,.,TGTGCCAGTTCGGCGGGGGTAGCAACTAATGAAAAACTGTTTTTT,CASSAGVATNEKLFF
.,TRBV13,15,TRBJ2-3,.,TGTGCCAGCAACACGAAGGGGGTGGACACAGATACGCAGTATTTT,CASNTKGVDTDTQYF
.,TRBV18,14,TRBJ2-7,.,TGTGCCAGCTCAACACAAAGGGGGGGCTACGAGCAGTACTTC,CASSTQRGGYEQYF
medium-sized,TRBV27,17,TRBJ2-7,.,TGTGCCAGCAGTCTTCCCTCCTACAGCGGGACAGACTACGAGCAGTACTTC,CASSLPSYSGTDYEQYF
few,TRBV19,14,TRBJ2-7,.,TGTGCCAGTAGTAGTGGACTCGGGATCTACGAGCAGTACTTC,CASSSGLGIYEQYF
.,TRBV15,19,TRBJ1-5,TRBD1,TGTGCCACCAGCAGAGATGGGCCGGGACAGCAGCAATACAATCAGCCCCAGCATTTT,CATSRDGPGQQQYNQPQHF
.,TRBV6-4,14,TRBJ1-4,.,TGTGCCAGCAGTCCCAGTGCAACTAATGAAAAACTGTTTTTT,CASSPSATNEKLFF